This TCR beta chain was recovered during a study of CXCR3-negative and CXCR3-positive naive CD8 T cells. Regarding the study as a whole: A higher hydrophobicity marked the TRB CDR3s of CXCR3-positive naive cells versus CXCR3-negative naive cells.

Libraries were UMI-labeled 5' RACE TRB cDNA. TCRdb re-called the 5' RACE reads and shows each CDR3 protein once, DNA omitted. This sample lists roughly 100,000 distinct CDR3 sequences; its ten largest clones have 0.3% to 0.4%. Germline CDR1 is SGHDT and CDR2 is YYEEEE. CDR3 length: 14 residues. As concerns this clonotype: Its cognate antigen is unknown.

The genes are TRBV5-6 and TRBJ2-5; TCRdb's D gene call, TRBD2, goes unchecked for lack of DNA. The receptor was derived from a human donor in good health. Some clones in this sample may be carry-over from other donors' samples. The sequenced sample consisted of naive CXCR3+ CD8+ T cells from blood. Noted subset: CD45RO-CCR7+CD27+CD95- naive CD8+ T cells expressing CXCR3 (TNR3+). This chain's CDR3 is CASSTGLPLETQYF.